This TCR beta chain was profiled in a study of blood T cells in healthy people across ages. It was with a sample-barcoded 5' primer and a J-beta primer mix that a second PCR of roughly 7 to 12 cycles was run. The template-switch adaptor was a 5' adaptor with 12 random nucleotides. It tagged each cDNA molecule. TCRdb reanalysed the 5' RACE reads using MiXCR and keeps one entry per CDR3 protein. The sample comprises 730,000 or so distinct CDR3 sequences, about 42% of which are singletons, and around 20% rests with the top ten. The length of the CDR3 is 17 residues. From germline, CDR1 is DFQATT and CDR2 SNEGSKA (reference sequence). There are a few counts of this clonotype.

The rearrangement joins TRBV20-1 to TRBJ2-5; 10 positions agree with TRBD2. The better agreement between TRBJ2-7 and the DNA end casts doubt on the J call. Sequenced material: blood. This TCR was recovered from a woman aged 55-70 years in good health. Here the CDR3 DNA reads TGCAGTGCTAGTTCTGCTAGCGGGGGCGATAAACATTACGAGCAGTACTTC. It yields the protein CSASSASGGDKHYEQYF.